A single sample gave rise to the 21 T cell receptor beta chains below, sequenced in a study of early T cells in non-severe SARS-CoV-2 infection. One entry per CDR3 protein, called by TCRdb with MiXCR from the 5' RACE reads. The table has just over 95,000 distinct CDR3 sequences, 11% seen once. The sample was whole blood, taken at baseline. These receptor sequences come from an adult who was a healthcare worker with PCR-confirmed SARS-CoV-2 infection or an uninfected control (not recorded which).

This clonotype was recorded a few times. This chain uses TRBV20-1 with TRBJ1-5, with D maybe TRBD1 (5 bases). Trimming left V 0 bases short and J 2 bases short, with 11 bases between. The CDR3 covers 15 residues. Germline lookup yields CDR1 DFQATT and CDR2 SNEGSKA (reference sequence). CDR3 coding DNA: TGCAGTGCTAGAGATTGGCGGGACGGCAATCAGCCCCAGCATTTT. Translating it yields CSARDWRDGNQPQHF.

The rearrangement links TRBV20-1 to TRBJ2-1; 7 bases are a match to TRBD1. Germline trimming cut 6 bases from V and 7 bases from J; bases unmatched to any gene: 21. Germline V lookup: CDR1 DFQATT, CDR2 SNEGSKA (reference sequence). The CDR3 extends over 17 amino acids. CDR3 DNA: TGCAGTGCCATCCAACCACCTCGTTATAACAGGGGAAATGAGCAGTTCTTC. Amino acid sequence: CSAIQPPRYNRGNEQFF.

There are a few counts of this clonotype. This chain joins TRBV29-1 and TRBJ2-3; a weak D match, TRBD1 (6 bases). The CDR3 is made up of 14 amino acids. Germline V lookup: CDR1 SQVTM, CDR2 ANQGSEA. The germline V and J ends were trimmed by 5 bases and 3 bases, with 15 bases remaining between them. CDR3 sequence: CSVSDRSPTDTQYF. For the CDR3, the DNA is TGCAGCGTTTCCGACAGGAGCCCTACAGATACGCAGTATTTT.

This chain joins TRBV15 and TRBJ2-3; tentatively, D is TRBD1 (6 bases). Per the germline V gene, CDR1 is LNHNV and CDR2 is YYDKDF (reference sequence). The V end lost 2 bases, the J end lost 3 bases, and 15 bases lay between the germline ends. The CDR3 spans 16 residues. The CDR3 DNA reads as TGTGCCACCAGCAGACTCGACAGGCAGGAGACAGATACGCAGTATTTT. Amino acids: CATSRLDRQETDTQYF.

J is TRBJ1-6 and V is TRBV2; D is uncertain. The CDR3 runs to 12 residues. Germline lookup yields CDR1 SNHLY and CDR2 FYNNEI. Deletions cut 8 bases from V and 6 bases from J, with 8 bases between. The CDR3 protein is CASARLNSPLHF. The DNA for the CDR3 is TGTGCCAGCGCCCGACTTAATTCACCCCTCCACTTT.

V and J are TRBV5-1 and TRBJ2-1, with TRBD2 matching 10 bases. The CDR3 consists of 15 residues. The V gene's germline CDR1 is SGHRS and CDR2 YFSETQ. V trimming: 0 bases; J trimming: 9 bases; junction bases outside the gene matches: 6. CDR3 amino acids: CASSLVLAGEGEQFF. As DNA, the CDR3 is TGCGCCAGCAGCTTGGTTCTAGCGGGAGAAGGTGAGCAGTTCTTC.

There are a few counts of this clonotype. The genes are TRBV20-1 and TRBJ2-1, with 11 positions matching TRBD2. CDR1 DFQATT and CDR2 SNEGSKA come from the germline V gene (reference sequence). The CDR3 contains 15 residues. V lost 6 bases, J lost 0 bases, and 4 bases stayed unmatched. In DNA, the CDR3 is TGCAGTGCAACGACTAGCGGGGCCTCCTACAATGAGCAGTTCTTC. Amino acids: CSATTSGASYNEQFF.

In its sample, this clonotype was seen many times. For the CDR3, the DNA is TGTGCCAGCAGCTCCCTGACTGGAGATACGCAGTATTTT. It yields the protein CASSSLTGDTQYF. This rearrangement joins TRBV9 to TRBJ2-3; D call uncertain. The CDR3 has 13 amino acids. Trimming cost V 4 bases and J 5 bases, with 11 bases left between them. The germline gives CDR1 SGDLS, CDR2 YYNGEE.

In the case of this clonotype: A single base separates this from a much larger clone, so it may be a read error. The chain links TRBV12-3 or TRBV12-4 to TRBJ1-1; 7 nucleotides line up with TRBD1. CDR3 size: 15 residues. The CDR3 region has the DNA TGTGCCAGCAGGCCAAGATCACAGGGGAGCACTGAAGTTCTCTTT. Translating gives CASRPRSQGSTEVLF.

This clonotype was seen only a few times. The chain joins TRBV5-6 to TRBJ1-2, with D unclear. V dropped 0 bases and J dropped 9 bases, with 12 bases sitting between them. Germline loops: CDR1 SGHDT, CDR2 YYEEEE. The CDR3 totals 13 residues. This CDR3 reads CASSLGVAKRYTF. CDR3 nucleotide sequence: TGTGCCAGCAGCTTGGGAGTTGCGAAACGCTACACCTTC.

This clonotype was picked up many times. This chain's CDR3 is CASSPQAGEGEQYF. The CDR3 DNA reads as TGTGCCAGCAGTCCCCAAGCGGGAGAGGGCGAGCAGTACTTC. The V gene is TRBV12-3 or TRBV12-4, the J gene TRBJ2-7; 8 positions match TRBD2. The CDR3 spans 14 residues. V shed 5 bases, J shed 6 bases, and the junction held 9 bases outside the gene matches.

This clonotype was counted many times. The J gene is TRBJ2-1, the V gene TRBV29-1; no clear D gene. V lost 5 bases, J lost 0 bases, and 17 bases lay in between. Germline CDR1 SQVTM, CDR2 ANQGSEA. This CDR3 contains 16 residues. DNA of the CDR3: TGCAGCGTTCTCGCGGCGGAGACCACCTCCTACAATGAGCAGTTCTTC. Translating gives CSVLAAETTSYNEQFF.

J is TRBJ1-4 and V is TRBV28, with 10 nucleotides matching TRBD1. J gave up 4 bases and V 3 bases, and 11 bases lay outside the gene matches. The CDR3 is 18 amino acids. CDR1 and CDR2 (germline): MDHEN, SYDVKM. CDR3 residues: CASSLRQGARGYNEKLFF. CDR3 sequence (DNA): TGTGCCAGCAGTTTGAGACAGGGGGCGCGGGGGTATAATGAAAAACTGTTTTTT.

On this clonotype itself: This may arise from a read error, as a much more abundant clone is one base away. The chain carries TRBV3-1 and TRBJ1-6; 10 nucleotides align to TRBD1. Germline V gives CDR1 LGHDT, CDR2 YNNKEL (reference sequence). The CDR3 is 18 amino acids. CDR3 region: CASSLRRDRGFYNSPLLF. Here the CDR3 DNA reads TGTGCCAGCAGCCTCCGCCGGGACAGGGGCTTTTATAATTCACCCCTCCTCTTT.

This clonotype was seen just once. The junction and the germline gene differ at one end; a read error may be behind it. The chain combines TRBV5-4 with TRBJ2-7; D uncertain. The CDR3 runs to 12 residues. Germline CDR1 SGHNT, CDR2 YYREEE (reference sequence). CDR3 nucleotides: TGTGCCAGCAGCTTGGCCGGGTACGAGCAGAACTTC. This codes for CASSLAGYEQNF.

The V gene is TRBV6-6, the J gene TRBJ2-3; 8 bases are a match to TRBD2. Germline CDR1 reads MNHNY; CDR2 reads SVGAGI (reference sequence). Germline trimming cut 0 bases from V and 6 bases from J; bases unmatched to any gene: 14. The CDR3 loop spans 18 amino acids. The CDR3 nucleotides are TGTGCCAGCAGTTACTCGCTTATGCAGCGGGAGATACGGGATACGCAGTATTTT. As protein: CASSYSLMQREIRDTQYF.

This clonotype was seen ten or more times. The chain combines TRBV7-2 with TRBJ2-2; D remains ambiguous. V was shortened by 0 bases and J by 5 bases, with 10 bases between the two germline ends. CDR1 is SGHTA, CDR2 FQGNSA, per germline. CDR3 length equals 15 residues. The DNA for the CDR3 is TGTGCCAGCAGCTTAGCGGGCAGGAGAACCGGGGAGCTGTTTTTT. This codes for CASSLAGRRTGELFF.

The J gene is TRBJ1-3, the V gene TRBV13; D not certain. Trimming stripped 1 base from V and 0 bases from J, with 13 bases between. This CDR3 has 17 residues. Germline V gene sequence: CDR1 PRHDT, CDR2 FYEKMQ (reference sequence). The CDR3 DNA reads TGTGCCAGCAGCTTAGAGGGCTTAACGAGCTCTGGAAACACCATATATTTT. It codes for CASSLEGLTSSGNTIYF.

Many counts were recorded for this clonotype. The chain links TRBV5-8 to TRBJ2-3; 7 positions agree with TRBD1. The CDR3 has 15 amino acids. After removal of 4 bases from V and 2 bases from J, the junction contained 7 bases not matched to a gene. The V gene's germline CDR1 is SGHTS and CDR2 YDEGEE. CDR3: CASSTGQPPTDTQYF. In nucleotides, the CDR3 is TGTGCCAGCAGCACGGGACAGCCTCCCACAGATACGCAGTATTTT.

This clonotype has only a few counts. V gene TRBV14 combines with J gene TRBJ2-5; 13 bases agree with TRBD2. Trimming cost V 3 bases and J 4 bases; bases outside gene matches: 2. The CDR3 is 15 residues long. CDR1 and CDR2 (germline): SGHDN, FVKESK. The CDR3 nucleotides read TGTGCCAGCAGCCACGGACTAGCGGGAGTAGAGACCCAGTACTTC. Translation gives CASSHGLAGVETQYF.

In its sample, this clonotype was seen a few times. The chain combines TRBV20-1 with TRBJ2-2; TRBD1 matches 10 bases. The V and J ends lost 4 bases and 0 bases, in that order; junction bases with no gene match: 5. Germline V gene sequence: CDR1 DFQATT, CDR2 SNEGSKA (reference sequence). The CDR3 length is 16 residues. DNA for the CDR3: TGCAGTGCTACTACCGGGACAGGGGCGAACACCGGGGAGCTGTTTTTT. Protein: CSATTGTGANTGELFF.